These T cell receptor beta chains were read from a single sample in a study of regulatory T cells in long-lasting Graves disease. One entry per CDR3 protein results from TCRdb running MiXCR on the multiplex PCR reads. This table has roughly 420,000 distinct CDR3 sequences, less than 20% appearing once. These same data were also listed under a study on T cells in Graves' hyperthyroidism and ophthalmopathy.

The sample was peripheral blood mononuclear cells (PBMCs), taken at new diagnosis, from a patient treated with antithyroid drugs. These receptors originate from a woman in her 30s with Graves disease. Each CDR3 is given with its conserved first and last residue. Each record gives: J gene, V gene, clone size, D gene, CDR3 DNA, CDR3 protein. The D gene is left open where the match is weak. Clone size is shown for a subset of rows, as once, few, many or a class of expanded clone.

>TRBJ2-7|TRBV3-1|many|-
TGTGCCAGCAGCCCTACCGACGGCGCTCACGACGAGCAGTACTTC
CASSPTDGAHDEQYF
>TRBJ1-5|TRBV5-1|-|-
TGCGCCAGCAGCATGGGGGCTGGTCAGCCCCAGCATTTT
CASSMGAGQPQHF
>TRBJ2-3|TRBV7-9|many|-
TGTGCCAGCAGCTTCGATAGAGATACGCAGTATTTT
CASSFDRDTQYF
>TRBJ1-3|TRBV28|many|-
TGTGCCAGCAGTGTGGGGACGGCGAGTGGAAACACCATATATTTT
CASSVGTASGNTIYF
>TRBJ1-1|TRBV5-1|many|TRBD1
TGCGCCAGCAGCTTGGGGGGGACAGCCGAAGCTTTCTTT
CASSLGGTAEAFF
>TRBJ1-4|TRBV3-1|many|-
TGTGCCAGCAGCCTAAGCGAGGGAGAAAAACTGTTTTTT
CASSLSEGEKLFF
>TRBJ1-2|TRBV28|many|-
TGTGCCAGCACTTGGGAGGCGGCTAACTATGGCTACACCTTC
CASTWEAANYGYTF
>TRBJ2-7|TRBV27|many|-
TGTGCCAGCAGTTTATGGGAGTCCTACGAGCAGTACTTC
CASSLWESYEQYF
>TRBJ2-5|TRBV7-8|-|TRBD2
TGTGCCAGCAGCTTACGGGGACTAGCGGGAAGGGAGACCCAGTACTTC
CASSLRGLAGRETQYF
>TRBJ2-7|TRBV6-2/TRBV6-3|many|-
TGTGCCAGCAGTTACTCGATGATGCAGGCATCACCTTCGTGGGAGCAGTACTTC
CASSYSMMQASPSWEQYF
>TRBJ2-1|TRBV20-1|few|TRBD2
TGCAGTGCCCGGGGTAGCGGGAGGAAAAGCTCCTACAATGAGCAGTTCTTC
CSARGSGRKSSYNEQFF
>TRBJ1-2|TRBV4-1|-|-
TGCGCCAGCAGCCCTCCGGGGACAAGAAACTATGGCTACACCTTC
CASSPPGTRNYGYTF
>TRBJ2-1|TRBV7-2|many|-
TGTGCCAGCAGCTTATCGTATTACAATGAGCAGTTCTTC
CASSLSYYNEQFF
>TRBJ1-2|TRBV7-9|-|-
TGTGCCACCTCGTTGGGCAGAAGGCCCTCGGGAGGCTACACCTTC
CATSLGRRPSGGYTF
>TRBJ2-1|TRBV14|few|TRBD2
TGTGCCAGCAGCCAAGAAAAATCTAGCGGCCCTAACAATGAGCAGTTCTTC
CASSQEKSSGPNNEQFF
>TRBJ2-4|TRBV11-1|-|-
TGTGCCAGCAGCGGGGGGAGGAGGGACATTCAGTACTTC
CASSGGRRDIQYF
>TRBJ1-2|TRBV7-9|-|-
TGTGCCAGCAGCTTAGGGGGGACATTTCACTATGGCTACACCTTC
CASSLGGTFHYGYTF
>TRBJ1-1|TRBV3-1|many|-
TGTGCCAGCAGCCAAGTTGGTGGGGTGAACACTGAAGCTTTCTTT
CASSQVGGVNTEAFF
>TRBJ1-5|TRBV24-1|many|-
TGTGCCACCAGTGATGGGACGGAATATAGCAATCAGCCCCAGCATTTT
CATSDGTEYSNQPQHF
>TRBJ2-7|TRBV27|many|TRBD2
TGTGCCAGCCGAGGACTAGCGGGAGTCAGCTCCTACGAGCAGTACTTC
CASRGLAGVSSYEQYF
>TRBJ2-2|TRBV27|many|-
TGTGCCAGCAGTTTATCCCCTAACACCGGGGAGCTGTTTTTT
CASSLSPNTGELFF
>TRBJ2-3|TRBV6-7|-|-
TGTGCCAGCAGTTACAGCGCGGTTCCCACAGATACGCAGTATTTT
CASSYSAVPTDTQYF
>TRBJ2-3|TRBV27|many|-
TGTGCCAGCAGTTCCCAGAGACAGGGCACAGATACGCAGTATTTT
CASSSQRQGTDTQYF
>TRBJ2-1|TRBV20-1|-|TRBD2
TGCAGTGCCAACCCCGGGACTAGCCCTTACAATGAGCAGTTCTTC
CSANPGTSPYNEQFF
>TRBJ1-1|TRBV2|many|TRBD1
TGTGCCAGCAGTGAAGGGGCAGGGGGGACTGAAGCTTTCTTT
CASSEGAGGTEAFF
>TRBJ2-2|TRBV5-1|few|-
TGCGCCAGCAGGCGGGACACCAACACCGGGGAGCTGTTTTTT
CASRRDTNTGELFF